This T cell receptor (beta chain) is from a study of PD-1 blockade in classical Hodgkin lymphoma. On the study more broadly: Patients got intravenous nivolumab 3 mg/kg every 2 weeks. The study, taken as a whole, reports: Baseline TCR diversity was reportedly lower in newly diagnosed patients than in healthy donors. It was reported as lower still in relapsed/refractory patients. Researchers reported that CD4+ TCR diversity, though not CD8+, rose significantly by C4D1. Complete responders entered with baseline diversity on par with newly diagnosed patients, the results showed.

Remarks on this clone: What it binds is not known.

TCRdb's table, derived via immunoSEQ multiplex PCR, lists solely in-frame clones and lacks some. The data contain roughly 64,000 clones, over 85% of them singletons. Trimming took 4 bases from V and 0 from J, leaving 9 bases between them. This CDR3 has 14 amino acids. Per germline, CDR1 SQVTM and CDR2 ANQGSEA. The time point denotes: cycle 4 day 1 (C4D1), after 5 to 7 weeks of nivolumab. The patients all showed relapse after autologous stem cell transplantation, while their brentuximab vedotin exposure varied. Sequencing used peripheral blood mononuclear cells (PBMCs), obtained before the fourth cycle of nivolumab. This clonotype was obtained from a human donor with classical Hodgkin lymphoma. The genes are TRBV29-1 and TRBJ2-2; the D gene is possibly TRBD2 (5 bases). CDR3 amino acids: CSVARDANTGELFF. Written as DNA, the CDR3 is TGCAGCGTTGCTCGGGATGCGAACACCGGGGAGCTGTTTTTT.